A single T cell receptor (beta chain) is shown here with its context. Its antigen is unidentified. Clones were sequenced by immunoSEQ multiplex PCR, and TCRdb holds only the in-frame ones, with some missing. The repertoire holds 55,000 to 70,000 clones, more than 85% seen once, with approximately 0.21% in the top ten. The data stem from a study of CD4 T cells in relation to SARS-CoV-2 and coronaviruses. Before the COVID-19 pandemic, during about 2010-2018, CD4+ T cells were taken from unexposed donors. General observations from the study: Pre-pandemic and post-infection samples never came from the same donor. SARS-CoV-2-driven expansion was significantly weaker in crossreactive than monoreactive clones. No crossreactivity against non-spike viral proteins was tested here.

Sequencing input: naive CD4+ T cells from PBMCs. Subset described: naive CD4+ T cells isolated by negative enrichment. The TCR originated in a human donor in good health.

As DNA, the CDR3 is TGTGCCAGCAGGACTACAGGGGGCCACTATGGCTACACCTTC. This codes for CASRTTGGHYGYTF. The chain recombines TRBV27 with TRBJ1-2; TRBD1 agrees at 9 bases. CDR1 and CDR2 from the germline V gene are MNHEY and SMNVEV (reference sequence). With 6 bases clipped from V and 3 bases from J, the junction kept 5 bases outside the gene matches. This CDR3 region has 14 residues.